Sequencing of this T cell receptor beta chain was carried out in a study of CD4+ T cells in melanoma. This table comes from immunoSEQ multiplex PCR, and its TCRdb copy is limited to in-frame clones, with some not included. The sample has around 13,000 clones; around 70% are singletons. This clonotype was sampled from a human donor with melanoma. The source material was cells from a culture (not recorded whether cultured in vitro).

The CDR3 region has the DNA TGCGCCAGCAGCTTGATAGGACCAAGCACAGATACGCAGTATTTT. This sequence encodes CASSLIGPSTDTQYF. The V and J genes are TRBV5-1 and TRBJ2-3; D gene unclear. The CDR3 spans 15 residues. Trimming shortened V by 1 base and J by 0 bases, and 9 bases separated the two germline ends. Germline CDR1 SGHRS, CDR2 YFSETQ.